These T cell receptor beta chains were read from a single sample in a study of T-cell memory formation after mild COVID-19. TCRdb re-derived calls from the 5' RACE reads in MiXCR, one entry per CDR3 protein. Of approximately 410,000 distinct CDR3 sequences in the sample, 23% were seen once. The sample comprised PBMCs or a T cell subset sorted from them (not recorded which). The receptors come from an adult woman who had mild COVID-19 (a few samples of this study predate the infection). Cell type and time point are not known. CDR3s include the opening cysteine and the closing phenylalanine or tryptophan. The order of the fields is D gene, V gene, J gene, clone size, CDR3 protein, CDR3 DNA. The D gene is left open where the match is weak. Only part of the rows carry a size: once, few, many, or a class if the clone is expanded.

-	TRBV4-1	TRBJ1-2	few	CASSGWGNYGYTF	TGCGCCAGCAGCGGTTGGGGTAACTATGGCTACACCTTC
-	TRBV14	TRBJ2-3	many	CANTDTPSTDTQYF	TGTGCCAACACGGACACCCCAAGCACAGATACGCAGTATTTT
-	TRBV6-6	TRBJ1-1	few	CASSYFGEAFF	TGTGCCAGCAGTTACTTTGGGGAAGCTTTCTTT
-	TRBV4-1	TRBJ2-1	-	CASSQDPGGGLNEQFF	TGCGCCAGCAGCCAAGACCCGGGTGGGGGCCTCAATGAGCAGTTCTTC
-	TRBV25-1	TRBJ2-1	-	CASSDPGLVEQFF	TGTGCCAGCAGTGACCCCGGACTCGTGGAGCAGTTCTTC
TRBD1	TRBV4-3	TRBJ2-7	few	CASSQVRDSSYEQYF	TGCGCCAGCAGCCAAGTACGGGACAGTTCCTACGAGCAGTACTTC
TRBD2	TRBV27	TRBJ2-1	-	CASSSLAGGGHDEQFF	TGTGCCAGCAGTTCCCTAGCGGGAGGAGGTCATGATGAGCAGTTCTTC
-	TRBV12-3/TRBV12-4	TRBJ2-7	few	CASSLTQRVQYF	TGTGCCAGCAGTTTGACACAGAGGGTGCAGTACTTC
TRBD1	TRBV7-2	TRBJ2-5	many	CASSSGTGTETQYF	TGTGCCAGCAGCTCCGGGACAGGGACAGAGACCCAGTACTTC
-	TRBV6-2/TRBV6-3	TRBJ2-7	-	CASSYSRLESYEQYF	TGTGCCAGCAGTTACTCGCGACTAGAGTCTTACGAGCAGTACTTC
-	TRBV4-2	TRBJ2-7	-	CASSQARLEVYYEQYF	TGTGCCAGCAGCCAAGCCAGACTAGAAGTATACTACGAGCAGTACTTC
TRBD2	TRBV29-1	TRBJ2-2	few	CSGLGAGVDTGELFF	TGCAGCGGTCTGGGAGCGGGGGTAGACACCGGGGAGCTGTTTTTT
TRBD2	TRBV12-3/TRBV12-4	TRBJ2-7	once	CASSLSGRWYEQYF	TGTGCCAGCAGTTTAAGCGGGAGGTGGTACGAGCAGTACTTC
-	TRBV11-3	TRBJ2-1	-	CASSAGFNEQFF	TGTGCCAGCAGCGCAGGATTCAATGAGCAGTTCTTC
-	TRBV6-5	TRBJ2-7	few	CASGAVPSYEQYF	TGTGCCAGCGGGGCAGTACCATCCTACGAGCAGTACTTC
-	TRBV6-2/TRBV6-3	TRBJ1-5	few	CASSYSRDQPQHF	TGTGCCAGCAGTTACTCCAGGGATCAGCCCCAGCATTTT
TRBD2	TRBV9	TRBJ2-7	-	CASSVEGTSGGSYEQYF	TGTGCCAGCAGCGTAGAAGGAACTAGCGGAGGGAGCTACGAGCAGTACTTC
-	TRBV7-6	TRBJ1-1	many	CASSSQSDGGTEAFF	TGTGCCAGCAGCAGCCAAAGCGACGGGGGTACTGAAGCTTTCTTT
TRBD2	TRBV12-3/TRBV12-4	TRBJ2-1	few	CASRTSGGSSYNEQFF	TGTGCCAGCAGGACTAGCGGGGGGAGCTCCTACAATGAGCAGTTCTTC
-	TRBV3-1	TRBJ2-7	-	CASRGANEQYF	TGTGCCAGCAGGGGGGCCAACGAGCAGTACTTC
-	TRBV21-1	TRBJ1-5	few	CASSNGPGRNQPQHF	TGTGCCAGCAGCAATGGGCCAGGGCGCAATCAGCCCCAGCATTTT
TRBD1	TRBV30	TRBJ2-3	-	CAWGVGGLPDTQYF	TGTGCCTGGGGGGTAGGGGGCCTCCCAGATACGCAGTATTTT
-	TRBV3-1	TRBJ2-3	-	CASSQGTGLWDTQYF	TGTGCCAGCAGCCAAGGCACGGGGCTTTGGGATACGCAGTATTTT
TRBD1	TRBV5-5	TRBJ2-3	few	CASSFPTGSTDTQYF	TGTGCCAGCAGCTTCCCGACAGGGAGCACAGATACGCAGTATTTT
TRBD1	TRBV7-9	TRBJ1-1	few	CASSFGGGIEAFF	TGTGCCAGCAGCTTTGGAGGGGGCATCGAAGCTTTCTTT
TRBD1	TRBV15	TRBJ1-1	-	CATSRMTGANTEAFF	TGTGCCACCAGCAGAATGACAGGGGCGAACACTGAAGCTTTCTTT
-	TRBV7-9	TRBJ2-7	few	CASSEQPYEQYF	TGTGCCAGCAGCGAGCAACCGTACGAGCAGTACTTC
-	TRBV5-1	TRBJ2-7	-	CASSRFDEQYF	TGCGCCAGCAGCAGGTTCGACGAGCAGTACTTC
-	TRBV7-9	TRBJ1-4	few	CASSLNGGLFF	TGTGCCAGCAGCCTTAATGGTGGGCTGTTTTTT
-	TRBV6-5	TRBJ1-2	-	CASSYSAANYGYTF	TGTGCCAGCAGTTACTCGGCGGCTAACTATGGCTACACCTTC
-	TRBV4-1	TRBJ2-2	few	CASSQPRGSGDTGELFF	TGCGCCAGCAGCCAGCCCAGGGGAAGCGGGGACACCGGGGAGCTGTTTTTT
-	TRBV12-3/TRBV12-4	TRBJ1-1	few	CASSFGKREAFF	TGTGCCAGCAGTTTTGGGAAAAGAGAAGCTTTCTTT
-	TRBV7-9	TRBJ1-6	-	CASRPRTNHNSPLHF	TGTGCCAGCAGACCCCGGACCAACCATAATTCACCCCTCCACTTT
-	TRBV13	TRBJ2-5	few	CASSSQGRGETQYF	TGTGCCAGCAGCTCTCAGGGCCGGGGGGAGACCCAGTACTTC
-	TRBV7-6	TRBJ2-5	few	CASSPRTALGPKETQYF	TGTGCCAGCAGCCCTAGGACAGCGCTTGGGCCTAAAGAGACCCAGTACTTC
-	TRBV7-9	TRBJ2-7	few	CASSLGGGLTYEQYF	TGTGCCAGCAGCTTAGGGGGGGGCCTTACCTACGAGCAGTACTTC
TRBD1	TRBV29-1	TRBJ2-7	few	CSVTRPGTGAFIAGYEQYF	TGCAGCGTCACGAGGCCCGGGACAGGGGCCTTCATCGCTGGATACGAGCAGTACTTC
TRBD2	TRBV4-2	TRBJ2-5	-	CASSQRAGEYQETQYF	TGTGCCAGCAGCCAACGGGCGGGGGAGTACCAAGAGACCCAGTACTTC
TRBD1	TRBV4-1	TRBJ1-2	-	CASSQAWGQNYGYTF	TGCGCCAGCAGCCAAGCGTGGGGACAGAACTATGGCTACACCTTC
TRBD1	TRBV18	TRBJ2-7	-	CASSNPGTGDEQYF	TGTGCCAGCTCAAACCCCGGGACAGGGGACGAGCAGTACTTC
-	TRBV7-9	TRBJ2-3	-	CASRGAAPDTQYF	TGTGCCAGCAGGGGGGCTGCTCCAGATACGCAGTATTTT
-	TRBV9	TRBJ1-1	-	CASSVDADITEAFF	TGTGCCAGCAGCGTAGATGCAGACATCACTGAAGCTTTCTTT
-	TRBV20-1	TRBJ1-4	-	CSATWTATRVEKLFF	TGCAGTGCTACCTGGACTGCCACTAGGGTCGAAAAACTGTTTTTT
-	TRBV11-3	TRBJ2-5	-	CASSLNSRETQYF	TGTGCCAGCAGCTTAAACAGTCGGGAGACCCAGTACTTC
-	TRBV12-3/TRBV12-4	TRBJ1-1	few	CANTPMGTVNTEAFF	TGTGCCAACACCCCTATGGGGACCGTGAACACTGAAGCTTTCTTT
-	TRBV6-1	TRBJ1-5	few	CASMTSSGPQGLPQHF	TGTGCCAGCATGACCTCTTCGGGGCCCCAGGGTTTGCCCCAGCATTTT
-	TRBV25-1	TRBJ2-1	many	CASSWLTVTDEQFF	TGTGCCAGCAGTTGGTTGACCGTTACCGATGAGCAGTTCTTC
-	TRBV5-1	TRBJ2-3	-	CASTPRDPRRGDTQYF	TGCGCCAGCACGCCCCGGGACCCCAGGAGGGGAGATACGCAGTATTTT
-	TRBV10-3	TRBJ2-3	-	CAISVGGRADTQYF	TGTGCCATCAGTGTGGGGGGGCGTGCAGATACGCAGTATTTT
-	TRBV7-2	TRBJ2-5	many	CASSLVGEVIETQYF	TGTGCCAGCAGCTTAGTTGGGGAGGTGATTGAGACCCAGTACTTC
-	TRBV12-3/TRBV12-4	TRBJ2-7	few	CASSFVAGGHEQYF	TGTGCCAGCAGTTTCGTGGCCGGGGGGCACGAGCAGTACTTC
-	TRBV5-1	TRBJ2-7	-	CASSLMGGANEQYF	TGCGCCAGCAGCTTGATGGGGGGGGCCAACGAGCAGTACTTC
-	TRBV5-1	TRBJ2-7	-	CASSLVPGSSYEQYF	TGCGCCAGCAGCTTGGTTCCAGGGAGTTCTTACGAGCAGTACTTC
-	TRBV19	TRBJ1-5	once	CASTGIEGGNQPQHF	TGTGCCAGTACCGGGATCGAGGGGGGCAATCAGCCCCAGCATTTT
TRBD1	TRBV18	TRBJ2-1	-	CASSPPIGLGTGGHEQFF	TGTGCCAGCTCACCACCCATCGGTTTGGGGACAGGGGGCCATGAGCAGTTCTTC
-	TRBV6-5	TRBJ2-7	-	CASRRGGYEQYF	TGTGCCAGCAGGAGGGGGGGGTACGAGCAGTACTTC
-	TRBV25-1	TRBJ2-7	-	CASSDDTVDEQYF	TGTGCCAGCAGCGACGATACAGTGGACGAGCAGTACTTC